The next 19 T cell receptor beta chains were all read from a single sample in a study of human CD4 T cells and Enterobacteriaceae. Produced via immunoSEQ multiplex PCR; TCRdb's table is partial and in-frame only. The sample consists of tens of thousands of clones, approximately 80% of them appearing once. Sorting took every CD4+ cell except CD45RA+CCR7+CD95- naive cells, reaching over 98% purity. The specimen sequenced was memory CD4+ T cells from blood. The source of these receptors is a human donor in good health.

The chain carries TRBV19 and TRBJ2-1; 7 positions match TRBD2. The CDR3 has 16 amino acids. Germline V gene sequence: CDR1 LNHDA, CDR2 SQIVND (reference sequence). J lost 3 bases, V lost 2 bases, and 7 bases had no gene match. Here the CDR3 reads CASSIKAWGGYNEQFF. The CDR3 bases are TGTGCCAGTAGTATAAAGGCTTGGGGGGGCTACAATGAGCAGTTCTTC.

The CDR3 sequence: CASRRDTDWAYGYTF. The CDR3 region has the DNA TGTGCCAGCAGGAGGGACACAGACTGGGCCTATGGCTACACCTTC. The V call is TRBV11-1, the J call TRBJ1-2; tentative D call: TRBD1 (6 bases). V was clipped by 6 bases and J by 4 bases, with 18 bases between them. This CDR3 spans 15 amino acids. Germline assignment: CDR1 SGHAT and CDR2 FQDESV (reference sequence).

J is TRBJ2-5 and V is TRBV5-1, with D maybe TRBD2 (7 bases). V lost 1 base, J lost 5 bases, and 12 bases lay in between. CDR1 is SGHRS and CDR2 is YFSETQ in the germline V gene. The CDR3 sequence is 14 residues long. The CDR3 sequence is CASSLRGAGETQYF. CDR3 coding DNA: TGCGCCAGCAGCTTGCGGGGGGCAGGTGAGACCCAGTACTTC.

This chain uses TRBV2 with TRBJ2-7; TRBD1 agrees at 8 bases. The germline V gene has CDR1 SNHLY and CDR2 FYNNEI. The CDR3 sequence is 12 residues long. Losses at the gene ends were 5 bases for V and 9 bases for J; bases not matched to a gene: 6. The CDR3 nucleotides are TGTGCCAGCAGTAACGGACAGGGCGCGCAGTACTTC. Translation: CASSNGQGAQYF. Filled out from reference TRBV2 and TRBJ2-7, the complete variable domain reads EPEVTQTPSHQVTQMGQEVILRCVPISNHLYFYWYRQILGQKVEFLVSFYNNEISEKSEIFDDQFSVERPDGSNFTLKIRSTKLEDSAMYFCASSNGQGAQYFGPGTRLTVT.

This sequence joins TRBV28 and TRBJ2-7; D may match TRBD1 or TRBD2 (6 bases each). This CDR3 spans 13 amino acids. Trimming left V 9 bases short and J 0 bases short, with 12 bases between. Germline loops: CDR1 MDHEN, CDR2 SYDVKM. CDR3 nucleotide sequence: TGTGCCAGGGCGAAGGGGGGCTCCTACGAGCAGTACTTC. It is translated as CARAKGGSYEQYF.

The rearrangement joins TRBV6-5 to TRBJ1-2; tentative D call: TRBD1 (6 bases). This CDR3 region has 15 residues. In germline, CDR1 is MNHEY, CDR2 SVGAGI. The V and J ends lost 4 bases and 3 bases respectively, with 15 bases between them. In DNA form, the CDR3 reads TGTGCCAGCAGTTCCCCCCAGGGGCGAGACTATGGCTACACCTTC. Protein sequence: CASSSPQGRDYGYTF.

This chain connects TRBV28 to TRBJ1-5; no clear D. CDR1 is MDHEN and CDR2 is SYDVKM in the germline V gene. V lost 8 bases and J lost 3, with 14 bases in between. There are 14 residues in the CDR3. In DNA, the CDR3 is TGTGCCAGCGCCATGGACGGATCCAATCAGCCCCAGCATTTT. Amino acid sequence: CASAMDGSNQPQHF.

V gene TRBV30 combines with J gene TRBJ2-7; perhaps TRBD2 as D (6 bases). CDR3 length: 15 residues. V was clipped by 3 bases and J by 12 bases, with 27 bases between them. The germline gives CDR1 GTSNPN, CDR2 SVGIG (reference sequence). CDR3 nucleotides: TGTGCCTGGAGGGGCCTGGGGGGAGCGCGGGCTTGGATGTACTTC. It codes for CAWRGLGGARAWMYF.

The chain couples TRBV11-2 to TRBJ2-7; perhaps TRBD1 as D (5 bases). The ends were cut back, 2 bases at V and 3 bases at J, with 11 bases in the middle. The germline CDR1 and CDR2 sequences are SGHAT and FQNNGV. The CDR3 consists of 14 residues. The CDR3 bases are TGTGCCAGCAGCTTATCTCCAGGGAACTACGAGCAGTACTTC. Encoded protein: CASSLSPGNYEQYF.

This clone was seen once. The chain recombines TRBV6-5 with TRBJ2-7; D not resolved. Germline V CDR1 and CDR2: MNHEY, SVGAGI. Trimming pared 0 bases from V and 3 bases from J, leaving 12 bases between. The CDR3 totals 15 residues. The CDR3 region has the DNA TGTGCCAGCAGTTACTCGGTTCTTGGGCTCTACGAGCAGTACTTC. It yields the protein CASSYSVLGLYEQYF.

The chain uses TRBV7-8 and TRBJ2-5; no clear D gene. CDR3 size: 11 residues. The V and J ends lost 3 bases and 3 bases respectively, with 2 bases between them. The germline gives CDR1 SGHVS, CDR2 FQNEAQ. Here the CDR3 DNA reads TGTGCCAGCAGCTTTAAAGAGACCCAGTACTTC. Protein: CASSFKETQYF.

The chain couples TRBV27 to TRBJ1-5; 10 bases match TRBD1. CDR1 is MNHEY and CDR2 is SMNVEV in the germline V gene (reference sequence). V trimming: 7 bases; J trimming: 2 bases; junction bases outside the gene matches: 5. This CDR3 is built from 15 residues. The CDR3 sequence is CASTPTGGRNQPQHF. The CDR3 nucleotides read TGTGCCAGCACCCCGACAGGGGGCCGCAATCAGCCCCAGCATTTT.

This sequence joins TRBV5-1 and TRBJ1-1; D may be TRBD1 (5 bases). This CDR3 contains 18 residues. Trimming cost V 0 bases and J 2 bases, with 20 bases left between them. Germline CDR1 SGHRS, CDR2 YFSETQ. CDR3: CASSLGIFGTWINTEAFF. The CDR3, as DNA: TGCGCCAGCAGCTTGGGAATTTTCGGGACGTGGATTAACACTGAAGCTTTCTTT.

The chain joins TRBV11-1 to TRBJ2-3; no reliable D call. CDR3 length: 13 amino acids. Germline V gene lookup returns CDR1 SGHAT and CDR2 FQDESV (reference sequence). Trimming took off 4 bases at V and 4 bases at J, with 9 bases between the two ends. CDR3 bases: TGTGCCAGCAGCTCCCAAATCGCAGATACGCAGTATTTT. It yields the protein CASSSQIADTQYF.

The rearrangement links TRBV7-8 to TRBJ2-1; 7 nucleotides agree with TRBD2. The ends lost 5 bases at V and 7 bases at J; junction bases unmatched: 11. CDR1 is SGHVS, CDR2 FQNEAQ, per germline. CDR3 length equals 15 residues. The CDR3 bases are TGTGCCAGCAGCCAAGACACTGGGGGAGGGAATGAGCAGTTCTTC. Protein sequence: CASSQDTGGGNEQFF.

This clone has just one count. The gene calls are TRBV6-1 and TRBJ2-7, with 14 bases aligning to TRBD2. V lost 4 bases to trimming and J lost 10 bases; unmatched junction nucleotides: 12. This CDR3 spans 16 amino acids. Germline V gene data show CDR1 as MNHNS and CDR2 as SASEGT. The CDR3 nucleotides read TGTGCCAGCAGTGTCGGGACTAGCGGGGGTCCGTCGTACCAGTACTTC. Its protein product is CASSVGTSGGPSYQYF.

The chain joins TRBV5-5 to TRBJ1-6; unclear D gene. V lost 4 bases to trimming and J lost 6 bases, with 14 bases between them. This CDR3 is built from 15 residues. Germline CDR1 and CDR2: SGHKS and YYEKEE (reference sequence). The CDR3 coding sequence is TGTGCCAGCAGCCTCAGATCTATGGGTAATTCACCCCTCCACTTT. This codes for CASSLRSMGNSPLHF.

The CDR3 DNA reads TGTGCCAGCAGCCAAGAGTTTTCTGGAAACACCATATATTTT. It codes for CASSQEFSGNTIYF. This chain uses TRBV14 with TRBJ1-3; D is unclear. V lost 0 bases and J 1 base, leaving 4 bases between the germline ends. CDR3 size: 14 residues. Germline loops: CDR1 SGHDN, CDR2 FVKESK.

The chain combines TRBV5-4 with TRBJ1-6, with 8 bases identical to TRBD1. Germline values: CDR1 SGHNT, CDR2 YYREEE (reference sequence). The CDR3 loop spans 16 amino acids. The trim removed 4 bases at V and 3 bases at J, leaving 6 bases unmatched. The CDR3 nucleotides are TGTGCCAGCAGCCTCCAGGGGGCCCTCTATAATTCACCCCTCCACTTT. Its translation is CASSLQGALYNSPLHF.